These 22 T cell receptor beta chains originate from one sample sequenced in a study of T-cell reconstitution after alpha-beta-depleted transplantation in children. Unique molecular identifiers were incorporated into the prepared TCRbeta library. Via MiXCR, TCRdb re-called the PCR reads, giving one row per CDR3 protein. The profile shows just under 250,000 distinct CDR3 sequences, roughly 23% of them singletons. The sequencing here drew on PBMCs, taken before TCRalphabeta/CD19-depleted stem cell transplant. These receptors came from a girl aged 2-15 years with Fanconi anemia, due to receive a stem cell transplant.

The gene calls are TRBV6-5 and TRBJ2-5, with D perhaps TRBD2 (5 bases). Germline values: CDR1 MNHEY, CDR2 SVGAGI. This CDR3 spans 13 amino acids. V shed 0 bases and J shed 4 bases, with 6 bases lying between them. The CDR3 DNA reads TGTGCCAGCAGTTACTCCGGGGTAGAGACCCAGTACTTC. This sequence encodes CASSYSGVETQYF.

The sample holds many counts of this clonotype. The V gene is TRBV12-3 or TRBV12-4, the J gene TRBJ2-5, with unresolved D. The CDR3 covers 12 residues. V gave up 6 bases and J gave up 2 bases, with 7 bases separating them. Here the CDR3 reads CASRGPQETQYF. For the CDR3, the DNA is TGTGCCAGCAGGGGCCCTCAAGAGACCCAGTACTTC.

The J gene is TRBJ1-4, the V gene TRBV28, with a tentative D call TRBD1 (5 bases). This CDR3 comprises 16 residues. Trimming removed 1 base from V and 0 bases from J, with 9 bases in between. The germline V gene encodes CDR1 MDHEN and CDR2 SYDVKM. The CDR3 sequence: CASSLSGPATNEKLFF. DNA of the CDR3: TGTGCCAGCAGTTTATCAGGGCCTGCAACTAATGAAAAACTGTTTTTT.

The chain is built from TRBV5-1 and TRBJ2-5, with 9 bases matching TRBD2. Germline assignment: CDR1 SGHRS and CDR2 YFSETQ. The junction had 10 bases not matched to a gene; V was cut back by 5 bases and J by 5 bases. CDR3 length: 15 residues. Written as DNA, the CDR3 is TGCGCCAGCAGTGATGAGCGGGGGGTATACGAGACCCAGTACTTC. This translates into CASSDERGVYETQYF.

In this sample, this clonotype turned up many times. The rearrangement uses TRBV20-1 and TRBJ2-7, with unresolved D. Germline assignment: CDR1 DFQATT and CDR2 SNEGSKA (reference sequence). V lost 0 bases to trimming and J lost 7 bases, with 10 bases between them. CDR3 length: 12 residues. CDR3 sequence: CSARDQDREQYF. The CDR3 bases are TGCAGTGCTAGAGACCAGGACCGTGAGCAGTACTTC.

V usage is TRBV10-3 and J usage is TRBJ2-5; D may be TRBD2 (7 bases). V lost 2 bases, J lost 2 bases, and 18 bases lay in between. Per germline, CDR1 ENHRY and CDR2 SYGVKD. The CDR3 covers 17 residues. The CDR3 spells CAISEGWGGGIQETQYF. CDR3 bases: TGTGCCATCAGTGAGGGTTGGGGAGGGGGAATTCAAGAGACCCAGTACTTC.

This chain uses TRBV29-1 with TRBJ1-2; 8 bases fit TRBD1. Trimming took 5 bases from V and 4 from J; bases not matched to a gene: 6. Germline V gives CDR1 SQVTM, CDR2 ANQGSEA. The CDR3 runs to 13 residues. The chain's CDR3 is CSVKGTGPYGYTF. In DNA form, the CDR3 reads TGCAGCGTTAAGGGGACAGGACCCTATGGCTACACCTTC. Full variable domain (rest looked up from reference TRBV29-1 and TRBJ1-2): SAVISQKPSRDICQRGTSLTIQCQVDSQVTMMFWYRQQPGQSLTLIATANQGSEATYESGFVIDKFPISRPNLTFSTLTVSNMSPEDSSIYLCSVKGTGPYGYTFGSGTRLTVV.

This sequence joins TRBV27 and TRBJ2-2; 12 bases fit TRBD2. Germline CDR1 is MNHEY and CDR2 is SMNVEV (reference sequence). V shed 5 bases, J shed 4 bases, and the junction held 5 bases outside the gene matches. CDR3 length: 16 residues. The CDR3 DNA reads as TGTGCCAGCAGTCCGGGACTAGCGGGTTCCACCGGGGAGCTGTTTTTT. Its protein product is CASSPGLAGSTGELFF.

In its sample, this clonotype was seen many times. The V call is TRBV27, the J call TRBJ1-1; 11 bases map to TRBD1. The CDR3 is made up of 15 amino acids. Losses at the gene ends were 5 bases for V and 4 bases for J; bases not matched to a gene: 6. Germline CDR1 MNHEY, CDR2 SMNVEV (reference sequence). CDR3 coding DNA: TGTGCCAGCAGTCTTATAGGGACAGGGGGCACTGAAGCTTTCTTT. Translating gives CASSLIGTGGTEAFF.

This clonotype was seen a handful of times. The rearrangement links TRBV24-1 to TRBJ2-7; 14 nucleotides match TRBD2. The ends lost 3 bases at V and 0 bases at J; junction bases unmatched: 9. Germline V gene sequence: CDR1 KGHDR, CDR2 SFDVKD. The CDR3 totals 19 residues. CDR3 DNA sequence: TGTGCCACCAGTGATGCGACTAGCGGGAGGGCCGGACGCTCCTACGAGCAGTACTTC. As protein: CATSDATSGRAGRSYEQYF.

This clonotype was picked up many times. The V and J genes are TRBV4-2 and TRBJ2-1, with 7 bases matching TRBD2. The CDR3 runs 17 residues. The germline gives CDR1 LGHNA, CDR2 YNFKEQ. The ends lost 0 bases at V and 0 bases at J; junction bases unmatched: 5. Written as DNA, the CDR3 is TGTGCCAGCAGCCAAGATCAGCGGGGTGGCTCCTACAATGAGCAGTTCTTC. Protein sequence: CASSQDQRGGSYNEQFF.

A few counts support this clonotype. The V call is TRBV7-2, the J call TRBJ2-3; 7 nucleotides match TRBD1. V was pared by 5 bases and J by 4 bases, with 12 bases of the junction left unmatched. The CDR3 is 16 residues long. Looked up from germline, CDR1 is SGHTA and CDR2 is FQGNSA. CDR3 loop: CASSPRDSLKPDTQYF. CDR3 in DNA: TGTGCCAGCAGCCCCAGGGACAGCCTTAAACCAGATACGCAGTATTTT.

This clonotype has only a few counts. The DNA for the CDR3 is TGTGCCAGCAGCTTAGTAGAATCAAGCGGAGCTTCCTACAATGAGCAGTTCTTC. It encodes CASSLVESSGASYNEQFF. The chain uses TRBV7-6 and TRBJ2-1; D perhaps matches TRBD2 (5 bases). The CDR3 is made up of 18 amino acids. Trimming stripped 1 base from V and 1 base from J, with 17 bases between. Germline V CDR1 and CDR2: SGHVS, FNYEAQ.

This clonotype was recorded at least ten times. V is TRBV20-1 and J is TRBJ2-5; 8 nucleotides line up with TRBD2. Trimming removed 0 bases from V and 4 bases from J; junction bases left unmatched: 1. This CDR3 comprises 13 residues. Germline CDR1 DFQATT, CDR2 SNEGSKA (reference sequence). The chain's CDR3 is CSARDGGGETQYF. CDR3 nucleotide sequence: TGCAGTGCTAGAGACGGGGGGGGAGAGACCCAGTACTTC.

In this sample, this clonotype turned up many times. J is TRBJ1-6 and V is TRBV6-5; no clear D gene. V dropped 4 bases and J dropped 0 bases, with 4 bases sitting between them. CDR3 length: 14 amino acids. The V gene's germline CDR1 is MNHEY and CDR2 SVGAGI. The CDR3 region has the DNA TGTGCCAGCAGTTCGGGCTCCTATAATTCACCCCTCCACTTT. Residues: CASSSGSYNSPLHF.

The genes are TRBV2 and TRBJ2-1; D possibly matches TRBD1 or TRBD2 (7 bases each). CDR3 size: 15 residues. Per germline, CDR1 SNHLY and CDR2 FYNNEI. V gave up 6 bases and J gave up 1 base, with 13 bases separating them. The CDR3, as DNA: TGTGCCAGCAGGAGACAGGGAGGGTCCTACAATGAGCAGTTCTTC. Its translation is CASRRQGGSYNEQFF.

This chain joins TRBV6-5 and TRBJ2-5, with TRBD2 identical over 8 bases. V lost 5 bases and J lost 0; bases outside the gene matches: 2. The length of the CDR3 is 14 residues. Germline CDR1 and CDR2: MNHEY and SVGAGI. The chain's CDR3 is CASSLLADQETQYF. The CDR3 region has the DNA TGTGCCAGCAGTCTACTAGCGGACCAAGAGACCCAGTACTTC.

V and J are TRBV25-1 and TRBJ2-7, with D perhaps matching TRBD1 or TRBD2 (6 bases each). The germline V gene encodes CDR1 MGHDK and CDR2 SYGVNS. V gave up 0 bases and J gave up 4 bases, with 13 bases separating them. There are 15 residues in the CDR3. The CDR3 coding sequence is TGTGCCAGCAGTGAATATTTGGGGGGCGAGTACGAGCAGTACTTC. Translated, it gives CASSEYLGGEYEQYF.

The chain carries TRBV6-5 and TRBJ2-3; weak D call: TRBD2 (5 bases). Trimming removed 2 bases at V and 1 base at J, with 13 bases between. Germline loops: CDR1 MNHEY, CDR2 SVGAGI. The CDR3 runs 16 residues. The DNA for the CDR3 is TGTGCCAGCAGTTACCGAGGTGGAGGCGGCACAGATACGCAGTATTTT. Translated: CASSYRGGGGTDTQYF.

This clonotype was counted ten times or more. The chain combines TRBV24-1 with TRBJ2-2; 7 bases agree with TRBD2. The CDR3 length is 14 residues. Germline V gene data show CDR1 as KGHDR and CDR2 as SFDVKD. V shed 0 bases, J shed 6 bases, and the junction held 0 bases outside the gene matches. CDR3 region: CATSDLAGAGELFF. CDR3 in DNA: TGTGCCACCAGTGATTTGGCGGGGGCCGGGGAGCTGTTTTTT.

This chain uses TRBV7-2 with TRBJ2-1; no definite D call. The germline V gene has CDR1 SGHTA and CDR2 FQGNSA. The V gene lost 5 bases and the J gene lost 2 bases, with 7 bases spanning the gap. The CDR3 is 13 amino acids. The CDR3 sequence is CASSPRTYNEQFF. CDR3 DNA: TGTGCCAGCAGCCCCCGGACCTACAATGAGCAGTTCTTC.

As DNA, the CDR3 is TGCAGCGTTGGGAAGGCGGAAGACTATGGCTACACCTTC. The encoded protein is CSVGKAEDYGYTF. This chain uses TRBV29-1 with TRBJ1-2; D unclear. The length of the CDR3 is 13 residues. The V end was cut by 4 bases, the J end by 3 bases, with 12 bases between. The germline V gene encodes CDR1 SQVTM and CDR2 ANQGSEA.